This TCR beta chain was sequenced for a study of response to subunit inactivated influenza vaccine. Overall study results and limits: New T cells are recruited in small numbers by each seasonal influenza vaccination, according to the authors' suggestion.

Trimming took off 6 bases at V and 5 bases at J, with 10 bases between the two ends. The length of the CDR3 is 12 residues. MiXCR, applied by TCRdb to the RT-PCR reads, yields one record per CDR3 protein. In the table there are fewer than 650,000 distinct CDR3 sequences, 13% of which are singletons. In this sample, this clonotype turned up many times. Its target is unknown. The input for sequencing was PBMCs from blood, taken 40 to 50 days after vaccination. This receptor was taken from a man aged 45-65 years who received an inactivated influenza vaccine. The chain uses TRBV12-3 or TRBV12-4 and TRBJ1-2, with D possibly TRBD1 on 5 matching bases. The CDR3 DNA reads as TGTGCCAGCAGCCCGACAGAATATGGCTACACCTTC. Translation: CASSPTEYGYTF.